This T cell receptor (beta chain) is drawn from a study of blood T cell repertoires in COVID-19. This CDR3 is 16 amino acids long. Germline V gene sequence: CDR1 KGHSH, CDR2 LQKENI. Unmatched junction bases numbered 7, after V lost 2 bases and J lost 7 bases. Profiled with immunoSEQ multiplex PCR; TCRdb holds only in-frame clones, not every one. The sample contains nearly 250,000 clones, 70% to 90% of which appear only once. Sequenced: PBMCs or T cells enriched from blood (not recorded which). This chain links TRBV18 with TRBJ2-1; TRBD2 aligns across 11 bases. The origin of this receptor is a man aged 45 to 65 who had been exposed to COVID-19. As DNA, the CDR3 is TGTGCCAGCTCACCATTAGCGGGAGGGCGGGATAATGAGCAGTTCTTC. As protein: CASSPLAGGRDNEQFF. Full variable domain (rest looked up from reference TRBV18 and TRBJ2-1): NAGVMQNPRHLVRRRGQEARLRCSPMKGHSHVYWYRQLPEEGLKFMVYLQKENIIDESGMPKERFSAEFPKEGPSILRIQQVVRGDSAAYFCASSPLAGGRDNEQFFGPGTRLTVL.